Listed below are T cell receptor beta chains from one sample, sequenced in a study of cytomegalovirus exposure and HLA in healthy donors. Method: immunoSEQ multiplex PCR; TCRdb's copy keeps in-frame clones and lacks some. The table for this sample gives about 88,000 clones. The sequencing sample was made of PBMCs. Receptor source: a girl under 18 in good health and CMV-seropositive. CDR3s include the opening cysteine and the closing phenylalanine or tryptophan. A D gene is named only where the DNA matches it firmly.

D gene	CDR3 length	J gene	V gene	CDR3 protein	CDR3 DNA
TRBD1	15	TRBJ1-1	TRBV5-6	CASSFRTGGNTEAFF	TGTGCCAGCAGCTTCCGGACAGGGGGGAACACTGAAGCTTTCTTT
TRBD1	13	TRBJ1-2	TRBV2	CARDRVVGYGYTF	TGTGCCAGGGACAGGGTGGTTGGCTATGGCTACACCTTC
.	14	TRBJ1-3	TRBV30	CAWKAGGYGNTIYF	TGTGCCTGGAAGGCGGGGGGGTACGGAAACACCATATATTTT
.	14	TRBJ2-3	TRBV5-6	CASSLGYRTDKQYF	TGTGCCAGCAGCTTGGGGTACCGCACAGATAAGCAGTATTTT
.	15	TRBJ2-2	TRBV30	CARARGRGNTGELFF	TGTGCCCGTGCTCGGGGCAGGGGGAACACCGGGGAGCTGTTTTTT
.	15	TRBJ2-5	TRBV6-1	CASSEARGRGETQYF	TGTGCCAGCAGTGAAGCTAGGGGGCGGGGAGAGACCCAGTACTTC
TRBD1	17	TRBJ2-1	TRBV9	CASSDPLLGQGDNEQFF	TGTGCCAGCAGCGATCCCCTCCTGGGACAGGGAGACAATGAGCAGTTCTTC
.	13	TRBJ1-3	TRBV6-1	CASSAGSGNTIYF	TGTGCCAGCAGTGCAGGCTCTGGAAACACCATATATTTT
.	13	TRBJ1-5	TRBV19	CASSISGNQPQHF	TGTGCCAGTAGTATTTCGGGGAATCAGCCCCAGCATTTT
.	16	TRBJ1-4	TRBV19	CASSMAGDQAGEKLFF	TGTGCCAGTAGTATGGCCGGGGATCAGGCCGGGGAAAAACTGTTTTTT
.	15	TRBJ1-2	TRBV2	CASSPDSKANYGYTF	TGTGCCAGCAGCCCAGACTCCAAAGCTAACTATGGCTACACCTTC